This section outlines one T cell receptor (beta chain) sequence together with its context. The sample originates from a study of T-cell reconstitution after alpha-beta-depleted transplantation in children. The germline V gene has CDR1 MNHEY and CDR2 SMNVEV (reference sequence). This CDR3 is 14 amino acids long. V was pared by 3 bases and J by 6 bases, with 14 bases between. Unique molecular identifiers were incorporated into the prepared TCRbeta library. Using its own MiXCR run on the PCR reads, TCRdb lists one record per CDR3 protein. The sample records some 200,000 distinct CDR3 sequences, 8% to 9.5% being singletons.

The receptor was derived from a human donor who donated a stem cell graft to a child with acute lymphoblastic leukemia. This chain uses TRBV27 with TRBJ1-2, with D possibly being TRBD1 (5 bases). The material sequenced was PBMCs from the stem cell graft donor, taken from the stem cell graft. The CDR3: CASSLRQGTDGYTF. The CDR3, as DNA: TGTGCCAGCAGTTTGAGGCAGGGTACGGATGGCTACACCTTC.